These 16 T cell receptor beta chains came from one sample sequenced in a study of T cells after yellow fever vaccination. TCRdb re-analysed the 5' RACE reads in MiXCR, keeping a single row per CDR3 protein. The table lists about 58,000 distinct CDR3 sequences, approximately 7% of them singletons. The sequencing here drew on CD8+ T cells sorted from PBMCs, taken on the day of the first yellow fever vaccination. The origin of the receptors is a man between 18 and 29 years old who received the YFV17D yellow fever vaccine.

This clonotype was recorded many times. The chain recombines TRBV4-1 with TRBJ2-3; 7 bases line up with TRBD2. Germline CDR1 MGHRA, CDR2 YSYEKL. The CDR3 loop spans 15 amino acids. Trimming took 8 bases from V and 4 from J; bases not matched to a gene: 12. This chain's CDR3 is CASGISGLVADTQYF. CDR3 coding DNA: TGCGCCAGCGGTATATCCGGACTAGTCGCAGATACGCAGTATTTT.

This clonotype was found a few times. The chain has TRBV5-1 and TRBJ2-3; tentatively, D is TRBD1 or TRBD2 (5 bases each). V was shortened by 5 bases and J by 6 bases, with 16 bases between the two germline ends. Per germline, CDR1 SGHRS and CDR2 YFSETQ. The CDR3 sequence is 14 residues long. The CDR3 DNA sequence: TGCGCCAGCAGGGCCGGGGCCCCATTTGATACGCAGTATTTT. It encodes CASRAGAPFDTQYF.

This clonotype was seen at least ten times. V is TRBV20-1 and J is TRBJ1-2, with D tentatively TRBD1 (5 bases). This CDR3 is built from 14 residues. The germline V gene encodes CDR1 DFQATT and CDR2 SNEGSKA (reference sequence). V lost 4 bases, J lost 2 bases, and 14 bases lay in between. In DNA form, the CDR3 reads TGCAGTGCTACCATCTCACAGGCCAACTATGGCTACACCTTC. Translated: CSATISQANYGYTF.

This clonotype was seen many times. The rearrangement uses TRBV9 and TRBJ2-1; TRBD2 aligns across 11 bases. Germline V gene sequence: CDR1 SGDLS, CDR2 YYNGEE. This CDR3 is built from 16 residues. Trimming at V came to 3 bases and at J to 4 bases, leaving 6 bases not matched to a gene. In nucleotides, the CDR3 is TGTGCCAGCAGCGAGACTAGCGGGGTGATATACAATGAGCAGTTCTTC. Translated, it gives CASSETSGVIYNEQFF.

This clonotype was counted many times. The genes are TRBV7-9 and TRBJ1-2; no clear D. Germline V gene sequence: CDR1 SEHNR, CDR2 FQNEAQ (reference sequence). The CDR3 is made up of 12 amino acids. The ends were cut back, 7 bases at V and 6 bases at J, with 12 bases in the middle. The CDR3 DNA follows: TGTGCCAGCACCTTGGGTCCGAATGGCTACACCTTC. This encodes CASTLGPNGYTF. Full variable domain (outside the CDR3, taken from reference TRBV7-9 and TRBJ1-2): DTGVSQNPRHKITKRGQNVTFRCDPISEHNRLYWYRQTLGQGPEFLTYFQNEAQLEKSRLLSDRFSAERPKGSFSTLEIQRTEQGDSAMYLCASTLGPNGYTFGSGTRLTVV.

By proportion, this clonotype is medium-sized (0.01 to 0.1%). CDR3 loop: CASSLYTGTPNGYTF. The CDR3 DNA reads as TGTGCCAGCAGCCTATACACCGGGACCCCTAATGGCTACACCTTC. This chain uses TRBV6-5 with TRBJ1-2; TRBD1 might be the D (5 bases). The CDR3 sequence is 15 residues long. The germline V gene encodes CDR1 MNHEY and CDR2 SVGAGI. Trimming took off 6 bases at V and 6 bases at J, with 20 bases between the two ends.

The sample holds a few counts of this clonotype. The chain links TRBV7-2 to TRBJ1-2; perhaps TRBD1 as D (6 bases). Germline loops: CDR1 SGHTA, CDR2 FQGNSA. V shed 5 bases and J shed 4 bases, with 17 bases lying between them. This CDR3 comprises 15 residues. In DNA form, the CDR3 reads TGTGCCAGCAGCACTTACAGGGATGGAAGCTATGGCTACACCTTC. The encoded protein is CASSTYRDGSYGYTF.

This clonotype was seen more than once but under ten times. The V gene is TRBV27, the J gene TRBJ2-2, with TRBD2 identical over 14 bases. This CDR3 has 20 amino acids. Trimming at V came to 6 bases and at J to 3 bases, leaving 15 bases not matched to a gene. Per germline, CDR1 MNHEY and CDR2 SMNVEV (reference sequence). CDR3 residues: CASSLDLRLAGGLDTGELFF. For the CDR3, the DNA is TGTGCCAGCAGCCTCGACCTCCGACTAGCGGGGGGGCTGGACACCGGGGAGCTGTTTTTT.

This clonotype appeared many times. The chain employs TRBV27 and TRBJ2-1, with 11 bases matching TRBD2. This CDR3 region has 15 residues. Germline V gene sequence: CDR1 MNHEY, CDR2 SMNVEV (reference sequence). The junction had 4 bases not matched to a gene; V was cut back by 7 bases and J by 2 bases. The CDR3 nucleotides read TGTGCCAGCAAGAATAGCGGGGGGGCCTACAATGAGCAGTTCTTC. Protein: CASKNSGGAYNEQFF.

The V call is TRBV10-2, the J call TRBJ2-7; D perhaps matches TRBD1 (5 bases). Germline V gene lookup returns CDR1 WSHSY and CDR2 SAAADI. CDR3 size: 14 residues. V shed 0 bases and J shed 2 bases, with 8 bases lying between them. For the CDR3, the DNA is TGCGCCAGCAGTGAGTCGCCAGGGCCCTACGAGCAGTACTTC. Its translation is CASSESPGPYEQYF.

This clonotype appeared many times. The chain uses TRBV7-8 and TRBJ2-1, with 8 bases aligning to TRBD2. Looked up from germline, CDR1 is SGHVS and CDR2 is FQNEAQ. The CDR3 is made up of 17 amino acids. Trimming at V came to 5 bases and at J to 0 bases, leaving 9 bases not matched to a gene. CDR3 bases: TGTGCCAGCAGCCCTAGCAGGAGCGGGGGCTCCTACAATGAGCAGTTCTTC. It encodes CASSPSRSGGSYNEQFF.

This clonotype was detected ten times or more. The CDR3 loop is CASQGENSVEQYF. CDR3 sequence (DNA): TGTGCCAGTCAGGGAGAAAACAGTGTCGAGCAGTACTTC. V gene TRBV12-3 or TRBV12-4 combines with J gene TRBJ2-7; possibly TRBD1 or TRBD2 for D (5 bases each). This CDR3 has 13 residues. Trimming pared 9 bases from V and 6 bases from J, leaving 18 bases between.

There are a few counts of this clonotype. This chain links TRBV12-3 or TRBV12-4 with TRBJ2-7; TRBD1 is a possible D gene (6 bases). The CDR3 loop spans 13 amino acids. The V and J ends lost 6 bases and 4 bases respectively, with 13 bases between them. The CDR3 DNA reads TGTGCCAGCAGCTTACAGGGTTTTTACGAGCAGTACTTC. Translated: CASSLQGFYEQYF.

In its sample, this clonotype was seen many times. V gene TRBV7-3 combines with J gene TRBJ2-1, with 8 bases fitting TRBD2. The CDR3 contains 14 residues. The J segment lost 7 bases and the V segment lost 6 bases, leaving 8 bases of the junction unmatched. Per germline, CDR1 SGHTA and CDR2 FQGTGA. The CDR3 region has the DNA TGTGCCAGCAGTCTGACCGGGGGGGCAAATGAGCAGTTCTTC. This gives the protein CASSLTGGANEQFF.

This clonotype was recorded many times. The chain combines TRBV7-2 with TRBJ2-2; 8 bases align to TRBD1. CDR1 and CDR2 (germline): SGHTA, FQGNSA. The CDR3 consists of 13 residues. The V segment lost 6 bases and the J segment 5 bases; nucleotides outside the gene matches: 2. Here the CDR3 reads CASRYRGTGELFF. The CDR3 DNA follows: TGTGCCAGCAGGTACAGGGGGACCGGGGAGCTGTTTTTT. Together with reference TRBV7-2 and TRBJ2-2, the CDR3 gives the full variable domain: GAGVSQSPSNKVTEKGKDVELRCDPISGHTALYWYRQSLGQGLEFLIYFQGNSAPDKSGLPSDRFSAERTGGSVSTLTIQRTQQEDSAVYLCASRYRGTGELFFGEGSRLTVL.

This clonotype has ten or more counts. The rearrangement joins TRBV29-1 to TRBJ2-3; tentative D call: TRBD1 (5 bases). V lost 4 bases to trimming and J lost 4 bases, with 27 bases between them. The CDR3 contains 18 residues. Germline assignment: CDR1 SQVTM and CDR2 ANQGSEA. The CDR3 reads CSVATTYQGAPGPDTQYF. CDR3 coding DNA: TGCAGCGTTGCCACCACATACCAAGGGGCGCCTGGGCCAGATACGCAGTATTTT.